A selection of T cell receptor beta chains follows, all from one sample in a study of PD-1 blockade in classical Hodgkin lymphoma. The table came from immunoSEQ multiplex PCR; TCRdb's copy has only in-frame clones and leaves some out. Here the sample spans roughly 16,000 clones, around 80% being singletons. The material sequenced was peripheral blood mononuclear cells (PBMCs), taken before the second cycle of nivolumab. These receptors were taken from a human donor with classical Hodgkin lymphoma. CDR3s include the opening cysteine and the closing phenylalanine or tryptophan. Fields, in order: clone size, V gene, D gene, J gene, CDR3 DNA, CDR3 protein. D genes are given only for firm matches. Part of the rows lack a size; the others show once, few, many or a class for expanded clones.

size: medium-sized
V: TRBV11-1
D: -
J: TRBJ1-3
DNA: TGTGCCAGCAGCGACGGCGTAGGAAACACCATATATTTT
CDR3: CASSDGVGNTIYF

size: -
V: TRBV14
D: -
J: TRBJ2-1
DNA: TGTGCCAGCAGCTCCACCTCGGGGCGCTACAATGAGCAGTTCTTC
CDR3: CASSSTSGRYNEQFF

size: -
V: TRBV21-1
D: -
J: TRBJ2-2
DNA: TGTGCCAGCAGCAAACTTTTGAAGGGGACGAACACCGGGGAGCTGTTTTTT
CDR3: CASSKLLKGTNTGELFF

size: once
V: TRBV6-5
D: -
J: TRBJ1-6
DNA: TGTGCCAGCAGTTACTCGATCAGGGTTCATAATTCACCCCTCCACTTT
CDR3: CASSYSIRVHNSPLHF

size: -
V: TRBV5-1
D: -
J: TRBJ1-3
DNA: TGCGCCAGCAGCGCAGGGTCCCGAGGAAACACCATATATTTT
CDR3: CASSAGSRGNTIYF

size: -
V: TRBV7-9
D: TRBD1
J: TRBJ1-2
DNA: TGTGCCAGCAGCGGCGTCCCGGGACAGGGGGCCAGGGCTAACTATGGCTACACCTTC
CDR3: CASSGVPGQGARANYGYTF

size: -
V: TRBV19
D: -
J: TRBJ1-2
DNA: TGTGCCAGTAGTATAACAGGGAGGAGCTTTGATGGCTACACCTTC
CDR3: CASSITGRSFDGYTF

size: -
V: TRBV2
D: -
J: TRBJ2-6
DNA: TGTGCCAGCAGAGTTCGAGGGAGGTCCTTCTCTGGGGCCAACGTCCTGACTTTC
CDR3: CASRVRGRSFSGANVLTF

size: -
V: TRBV6-1
D: -
J: TRBJ1-2
DNA: TGTGCCAGCAGTGAGGAGGGAGGGAACCGGGGGACTATGGGCTACACCTTC
CDR3: CASSEEGGNRGTMGYTF

size: -
V: TRBV5-6
D: -
J: TRBJ1-3
DNA: TGTGCCAGCAGCCCCCTGTCAGCATTCTCTGGAAACACCATATATTTT
CDR3: CASSPLSAFSGNTIYF

size: once
V: TRBV27
D: -
J: TRBJ1-2
DNA: TGTGCCAGCAGTTTAGAACGGCCTACCGTCGTCGGACTGTCGGGTGGCTACACCTTC
CDR3: CASSLERPTVVGLSGGYTF

size: -
V: TRBV7-2
D: -
J: TRBJ2-7
DNA: TGTGCCAGCAGCTTTAGTCGGGGCGAGCAGTACTTC
CDR3: CASSFSRGEQYF

size: -
V: TRBV7-7
D: -
J: TRBJ2-3
DNA: TGTGCTAGCAGCTTAGGAACGTCGGGGACAGATACGCAGTATTTT
CDR3: CASSLGTSGTDTQYF

size: -
V: TRBV19
D: TRBD1
J: TRBJ1-1
DNA: TGTGCCAGTAGTTTGGACAGGGGGCTGAACACTGAAGCTTTCTTT
CDR3: CASSLDRGLNTEAFF

size: -
V: TRBV5-5
D: -
J: TRBJ1-5
DNA: TGTGCCAGCAGCTTGGCCGGGGGCGAGGGCAATCAGCCCCAGCATTTT
CDR3: CASSLAGGEGNQPQHF

size: -
V: TRBV27
D: -
J: TRBJ1-1
DNA: TGTGCCAGCAGTGCAGGGGTTGGGACTGAAGCTTTCTTT
CDR3: CASSAGVGTEAFF

size: -
V: TRBV6-1
D: -
J: TRBJ1-2
DNA: TGTGCCAGCAGTGAAGCGCTTTCGGCAGCTAGCTATGGCTACACCTTC
CDR3: CASSEALSAASYGYTF

size: -
V: TRBV6-5
D: -
J: TRBJ1-2
DNA: TGTGCCAGCAGTTCACAGGGACGGGGTGGCTACACCTTC
CDR3: CASSSQGRGGYTF

size: -
V: TRBV7-8
D: -
J: TRBJ2-5
DNA: TGTGCCAGCAGCTTAGAATCCTTTCAAGAGACCCAGTACTTC
CDR3: CASSLESFQETQYF

size: -
V: TRBV10-1
D: -
J: TRBJ2-2
DNA: TGCGCCAGCAGGCCAGCGGGGAACACCGGGGAGCTGTTTTTT
CDR3: CASRPAGNTGELFF

size: -
V: TRBV27
D: -
J: TRBJ2-1
DNA: TGTGCCAGCAGTTTGGGGTGGGGGGCGATTGCGGATGAGCAGTTCTTC
CDR3: CASSLGWGAIADEQFF

size: -
V: TRBV10-1
D: TRBD1
J: TRBJ2-2
DNA: TGCGCCAGCAGTCACAAAGACAGGGCCACCGGGGAGCTGTTTTTT
CDR3: CASSHKDRATGELFF

size: few
V: TRBV6-1
D: -
J: TRBJ1-1
DNA: TGTGCCAGCAGTGAGGGGGGAAGCACTGAAGCTTTCTTT
CDR3: CASSEGGSTEAFF

size: -
V: TRBV28
D: -
J: TRBJ1-2
DNA: TGTGCCAGCAGTTTGGGTGGGGGGGCCTGGTATGGCTACACCTTC
CDR3: CASSLGGGAWYGYTF

size: -
V: TRBV7-9
D: -
J: TRBJ2-7
DNA: TGTGCCAGCAGCTTAGCGGGTGTCCACGAGCAGTACTTC
CDR3: CASSLAGVHEQYF

size: -
V: TRBV7-9
D: TRBD1
J: TRBJ2-1
DNA: TGTGCCAGCAGCCTAAGGACAGGGCGGAATGAGCAGTTCTTC
CDR3: CASSLRTGRNEQFF

size: -
V: TRBV7-6
D: -
J: TRBJ1-2
DNA: TGTGCCAGCAGCTTAGCACCCGAGAACTATGGCTACACCTTC
CDR3: CASSLAPENYGYTF

size: few
V: TRBV4-2
D: -
J: TRBJ1-6
DNA: TGTGCCAGCAGCCAAGATGAGGGGTGGGGTTCACCCCTCCACTTT
CDR3: CASSQDEGWGSPLHF

size: -
V: TRBV2
D: -
J: TRBJ2-5
DNA: TGTGCCAGCCCTAGGGGGGGGGTTGAGACCCAGTACTTC
CDR3: CASPRGGVETQYF

size: once
V: TRBV18
D: TRBD2
J: TRBJ2-3
DNA: TGTGCCAGCTCACCTTCCGGGACTAGCGTATCAGATACGCAGTATTTT
CDR3: CASSPSGTSVSDTQYF

size: -
V: TRBV29-1
D: TRBD1
J: TRBJ2-1
DNA: TGCAGCGTTGAAACGGGCAGGGGGCTCTTCTACAATGAGCAGTTCTTC
CDR3: CSVETGRGLFYNEQFF

size: -
V: TRBV6-1
D: TRBD1
J: TRBJ1-1
DNA: TGTGCCAGCAACAGACAGGGGCAGGCGGCTGAAGCTTTCTTT
CDR3: CASNRQGQAAEAFF

size: few
V: TRBV6-5
D: -
J: TRBJ2-7
DNA: TGTGCCAGCAGCCAACGGGAGTCCTACGAGCAGTACTTC
CDR3: CASSQRESYEQYF

size: -
V: TRBV14
D: -
J: TRBJ2-7
DNA: TGTGCCAGCAGCCAAGACAGGGTCGAGCAGTACTTC
CDR3: CASSQDRVEQYF

size: -
V: TRBV10-3
D: -
J: TRBJ2-3
DNA: TGTGCCACGAGAAGAGAGGCGGGGGCTAGCACAGATACGCAGTATTTT
CDR3: CATRREAGASTDTQYF

size: -
V: TRBV5-1
D: -
J: TRBJ2-1
DNA: TGCGCCAGCAGCCTCGGACCGACCTCCTACAATGAGCAGTTCTTC
CDR3: CASSLGPTSYNEQFF

size: -
V: TRBV12-5
D: -
J: TRBJ2-1
DNA: TGTGCTAGTGGTTTGGACCAGCCGGCCTACAATGAGCAGTTCTTC
CDR3: CASGLDQPAYNEQFF

size: -
V: TRBV10-3
D: -
J: TRBJ2-7
DNA: TGTGCCATCAGTGAGGGTCTGCCTTTCTACGAGCAGTACTTC
CDR3: CAISEGLPFYEQYF

size: -
V: TRBV11-2
D: -
J: TRBJ2-2
DNA: TGTGCCAGCAGGGGGGGCTTAGGGAGCGCGAACACCGGGGAGCTGTTTTTT
CDR3: CASRGGLGSANTGELFF

size: large
V: TRBV6-5
D: -
J: TRBJ2-2
DNA: TGTGCCAGCAGTTACCGGAGAGGGCAGGGGGAGCTGTTTTTT
CDR3: CASSYRRGQGELFF

size: -
V: TRBV5-4
D: -
J: TRBJ2-3
DNA: TGTGCCAGCAGCCAGGAAAGCACAGATACGCAGTATTTT
CDR3: CASSQESTDTQYF

size: few
V: TRBV19
D: -
J: TRBJ1-5
DNA: TGTGCCAGTAGTTTACCCGACAGGAGCAATCAGCCCCAGCATTTT
CDR3: CASSLPDRSNQPQHF

size: -
V: TRBV30
D: -
J: TRBJ1-5
DNA: TGTGCCTGGAGTGTAGAAAGCAATCAGCCCCAGCATTTT
CDR3: CAWSVESNQPQHF

size: -
V: TRBV28
D: -
J: TRBJ1-1
DNA: TGTGCCAGCATATGGTTCTTCATGAACACTGAAGCTTTCTTT
CDR3: CASIWFFMNTEAFF

size: few
V: TRBV29-1
D: TRBD1
J: TRBJ2-2
DNA: TGCAGCGTTGAGCGACAGGGGTACACCGGGGAGCTGTTTTTT
CDR3: CSVERQGYTGELFF

size: -
V: TRBV10-3
D: -
J: TRBJ1-4
DNA: TGTGCCATCGGCTCGGAGCGCCGTGCAACTAATGAAAAACTGTTTTTT
CDR3: CAIGSERRATNEKLFF

size: -
V: TRBV18
D: -
J: TRBJ1-5
DNA: TGTGCCAGCTCACCAGACAGGCTTACCGGGTTTAGCAATCAGCCCCAGCATTTT
CDR3: CASSPDRLTGFSNQPQHF

size: -
V: TRBV5-1
D: -
J: TRBJ2-6
DNA: TGCGCCAGCAGCTTGGTGTTTGGGCAGCGGGACACTCGGCGGCCTGGGGCCAACGTCCTGACTTTC
CDR3: CASSLVFGQRDTRRPGANVLTF

size: -
V: TRBV7-8
D: TRBD1
J: TRBJ2-7
DNA: TGTGCCAGCAGCTTGGGACAGGGGGCCTTCTACGAGCAGTACTTC
CDR3: CASSLGQGAFYEQYF

size: -
V: TRBV7-8
D: TRBD2
J: TRBJ2-7
DNA: TGTGCCAGCAGCCCCCAGGTAGCGGGGGGTTCCTACGAGCAGTACTTC
CDR3: CASSPQVAGGSYEQYF

size: -
V: TRBV7-9
D: -
J: TRBJ1-1
DNA: TGTGCCAGCAGCTTAGTGAGGAACACTGAAGCTTTCTTT
CDR3: CASSLVRNTEAFF